Listed below are T cell receptor beta chains from one sample, sequenced in a study of T cells in Graves' hyperthyroidism and ophthalmopathy. TCRdb analysed the multiplex PCR reads with MiXCR anew, one entry per CDR3 protein. The data show 200,000 to 250,000 distinct CDR3 sequences, with about 24% seen just once and around 32% held by the top ten. Sample: blood. The receptors were sampled from a woman aged 40-49 years with Graves' ophthalmopathy. Each CDR3 is given with its conserved first and last residue. The D gene is left open where the match is weak. For some rows the clone size is stated as once, few or many, or as a class when expanded; others skip it.

J,size,V,D,CDR3,DNA
TRBJ2-7,many,TRBV30,.,CAWSGVPYEQYF,TGTGCCTGGAGTGGGGTTCCCTACGAGCAGTACTTC
TRBJ2-7,many,TRBV5-1,TRBD2,CASSMTSGSPEQYF,TGCGCCAGCAGCATGACTAGCGGGAGCCCCGAGCAGTACTTC
TRBJ2-7,many,TRBV24-1,.,CATSDSASEQYF,TGTGCCACCAGTGATAGTGCCTCCGAGCAGTACTTC
TRBJ1-5,few,TRBV28,.,CASSSKSYQPQHF,TGTGCCAGCAGTTCAAAGAGTTACCAGCCCCAGCATTTT
TRBJ1-1,many,TRBV6-5,.,CASSYSGANTEAFF,TGTGCCAGCAGTTACTCTGGGGCCAACACTGAAGCTTTCTTT
TRBJ2-2,many,TRBV19,.,CASSISPGELFF,TGTGCCAGTAGTATATCCCCCGGGGAGCTGTTTTTT
TRBJ2-5,many,TRBV7-9,TRBD2,CASRPTGLAGETQYF,TGTGCCAGCAGGCCGACGGGACTAGCGGGAGAGACCCAGTACTTC
TRBJ1-2,many,TRBV30,TRBD1,CAWMTGISYGYTF,TGTGCCTGGATGACAGGGATATCCTATGGCTACACCTTC
TRBJ1-1,many,TRBV24-1,.,CATSDASMGDTEAFF,TGTGCCACCAGTGATGCCAGTATGGGGGACACTGAAGCTTTCTTT
TRBJ1-6,many,TRBV28,TRBD1,CASSLRGTGGSPLHF,TGTGCCAGCAGTTTACGAGGGACAGGGGGTTCACCCCTCCACTTT
TRBJ2-5,.,TRBV12-3/TRBV12-4,TRBD1,CASKVGTEETQYF,TGTGCCAGCAAGGTCGGGACAGAAGAGACCCAGTACTTC
TRBJ2-7,.,TRBV15,TRBD2,CATSNLAGAPWDEQYF,TGTGCCACCAGCAATCTAGCGGGAGCTCCTTGGGACGAGCAGTACTTC
TRBJ1-2,many,TRBV24-1,TRBD1,CATSDLGQGAFGYTF,TGTGCCACCAGTGATTTGGGACAGGGGGCTTTTGGCTACACCTTC
TRBJ2-7,many,TRBV27,TRBD2,CASSSGGATRPYEQYF,TGTGCCAGCAGTTCCGGGGGGGCCACCAGACCTTACGAGCAGTACTTC
TRBJ1-1,once,TRBV6-1,.,CASSEATVNTEAFF,TGTGCCAGCAGTGAAGCCACAGTGAACACTGAAGCTTTCTTT
TRBJ1-1,many,TRBV3-1,.,CASSQMAGANTEAFF,TGTGCCAGCAGCCAAATGGCAGGGGCGAACACTGAAGCTTTCTTT
TRBJ1-2,.,TRBV27,TRBD1,CASSRLTGAEGYTF,TGTGCCAGCAGCCGCCTGACAGGGGCCGAAGGCTACACCTTC
TRBJ1-1,many,TRBV25-1,.,CASSELSGPSVNTEAFF,TGTGCCAGCAGTGAATTATCGGGTCCTTCAGTAAACACTGAAGCTTTCTTT
TRBJ2-7,many,TRBV28,TRBD2,CASKNGLAGGSSYEQYF,TGTGCCAGCAAAAACGGACTAGCGGGAGGGAGCTCCTACGAGCAGTACTTC
TRBJ1-2,many,TRBV9,.,CASSVGFSTSGPQDYGYTF,TGTGCCAGCAGCGTAGGGTTCTCGACCTCGGGACCGCAAGACTATGGCTACACCTTC
TRBJ1-1,.,TRBV6-1,.,CASGNNWSEAFF,TGTGCCAGCGGAAATAATTGGAGTGAAGCTTTCTTT
TRBJ2-5,many,TRBV12-3/TRBV12-4,TRBD1,CASSSGTGRETQYF,TGTGCCAGCAGTTCAGGGACAGGACGAGAGACCCAGTACTTC
TRBJ2-5,many,TRBV29-1,.,CSVELWTKETQYF,TGCAGCGTTGAACTTTGGACAAAAGAGACCCAGTACTTC
TRBJ2-7,few,TRBV20-1,TRBD2,CSARNLKTSGSYEQYF,TGCAGTGCCCGCAACCTCAAGACTAGCGGTTCCTACGAGCAGTACTTC